The 32 T cell receptor beta chains below come from one sample, sequenced in a study of T cell responses to AZD1222 COVID-19 vaccine. The data were produced by immunoSEQ multiplex PCR, yet TCRdb's version contains in-frame clones alone and is incomplete. The data show around 260,000 clones, with over 90% seen just once and 0.55% held by the top ten. Specimen: peripheral blood, collected on day 0 of AZD1222 vaccination. The receptors shown here come from an adult in good health.

The rearrangement uses TRBV5-4 and TRBJ2-7, with a possible D match to TRBD2 (6 bases). V lost 4 bases and J lost 4, with 6 bases in between. The CDR3 has 11 residues. Germline V CDR1 and CDR2: SGHNT, YYREEE (reference sequence). The CDR3: CASSRGYEQYF. The CDR3 DNA reads TGTGCCAGCAGCCGGGGGTACGAGCAGTACTTC.

This chain joins TRBV19 and TRBJ2-7, with TRBD2 matching 9 bases. V was clipped by 5 bases and J by 3 bases; unmatched bases: 8. The CDR3 has 15 amino acids. Germline V gene data show CDR1 as LNHDA and CDR2 as SQIVND (reference sequence). The CDR3 here is CASSLVAGVDYEQYF. The CDR3 nucleotides read TGTGCCAGTAGTCTCGTAGCGGGAGTGGACTACGAGCAGTACTTC.

This sequence joins TRBV28 and TRBJ1-5, with D tentatively TRBD1 (6 bases). Germline lookup yields CDR1 MDHEN and CDR2 SYDVKM. This CDR3 contains 14 residues. Trimming removed 2 bases from V and 7 bases from J, with 12 bases in between. The CDR3 reads CASSLMGHRQPQHF. CDR3 nucleotides: TGTGCCAGCAGTTTAATGGGACACAGACAGCCCCAGCATTTT.

The chain links TRBV7-2 to TRBJ1-1, with D uncertain. The CDR3 is 13 amino acids. The V end lost 3 bases, the J end lost 7 bases, and 12 bases lay between the germline ends. Germline values: CDR1 SGHTA, CDR2 FQGNSA. The CDR3, as DNA: TGTGCCAGCAGCTTGGACCGGTACGGTGAAGCTTTCTTT. This gives the protein CASSLDRYGEAFF.

V gene TRBV2 combines with J gene TRBJ2-7; TRBD2 is a possible D gene (5 bases). The CDR3 totals 13 residues. Germline loops: CDR1 SNHLY, CDR2 FYNNEI. V was trimmed by 4 bases and J by 2 bases, leaving 9 bases between them. CDR3 DNA: TGTGCCAGCAGTGTATGGACTGCCTACGAGCAGTACTTC. This encodes CASSVWTAYEQYF.

This chain joins TRBV25-1 and TRBJ1-4, with D possibly TRBD1 on 5 matching bases. CDR1 and CDR2 (germline): MGHDK, SYGVNS. Trimming stripped 0 bases from V and 6 bases from J, with 14 bases between. The length of the CDR3 is 16 residues. The DNA for the CDR3 is TGTGCCAGCAGTGAATATAGGGGCAGGACCCATGAAAAACTGTTTTTT. Translating it yields CASSEYRGRTHEKLFF.

This clone appeared a single time. The V gene is TRBV5-6, the J gene TRBJ2-3, with D uncertain. CDR3 length: 11 residues. The germline V gene has CDR1 SGHDT and CDR2 YYEEEE. Trimming removed 1 base at V and 8 bases at J, with 5 bases between. The CDR3 DNA is TGTGCCAGCAGCTTGATTTCTACGCAGTATTTT. It is translated as CASSLISTQYF.

This chain links TRBV19 with TRBJ2-5; 10 bases align to TRBD2. The V and J ends lost 4 bases and 4 bases, in that order; junction bases with no gene match: 0. The CDR3 covers 13 residues. Germline assignment: CDR1 LNHDA and CDR2 SQIVND (reference sequence). CDR3 loop: CASSTSGRETQYF. CDR3 DNA: TGTGCCAGTAGTACTAGCGGGAGAGAGACCCAGTACTTC.

The rearrangement links TRBV28 to TRBJ1-1; unclear D gene. CDR3 length: 13 amino acids. Germline-derived CDR1 and CDR2 are MDHEN and SYDVKM. V lost 6 bases to trimming and J lost 3 bases, with 11 bases between them. The CDR3 region is CASRLPGHTEAFF. The DNA of the CDR3 is TGTGCCAGCAGGCTTCCGGGCCACACTGAAGCTTTCTTT.

The chain joins TRBV10-3 to TRBJ1-5, with D hard to call. Trimming stripped 2 bases from V and 3 bases from J, with 5 bases between. Germline V CDR1 and CDR2: ENHRY, SYGVKD. The CDR3 length is 13 residues. CDR3 in amino acids: CAISEGTNQPQHF. As DNA, the CDR3 is TGTGCCATCAGTGAGGGAACCAATCAGCCCCAGCATTTT.

The chain employs TRBV6-8 and TRBJ2-7; D not certain. Germline V gives CDR1 MNHGY, CDR2 SAAAGT. Trimming removed 0 bases from V and 4 bases from J, with 10 bases in between. This CDR3 contains 14 residues. CDR3 sequence: CASSYSKGIYEQYF. CDR3 bases: TGTGCCAGCAGTTACTCGAAAGGCATATACGAGCAGTACTTC.

The genes are TRBV3-1 (or the pseudogene TRBV3-2) and TRBJ1-1, with D tentatively TRBD1 (5 bases). Trimming pared 2 bases from V and 1 base from J, leaving 14 bases between. Germline V gene sequence: CDR1 LGHDT, CDR2 YNNKEL (reference sequence). This CDR3 comprises 16 residues. The DNA of the CDR3 is TGTGCCAGCAGCCAACCGGCAGGGTCGTGGAACACTGAAGCTTTCTTT. Translating gives CASSQPAGSWNTEAFF.

V usage is TRBV28 and J usage is TRBJ1-4, with TRBD1 matching over 9 bases. V shed 2 bases and J 9 bases; nucleotides not matched to a gene: 7. The germline CDR1 and CDR2 sequences are MDHEN and SYDVKM. The CDR3 is 15 residues long. The CDR3 sequence is CASSLDRGNFKKLFF. DNA of the CDR3: TGTGCCAGCAGTTTAGACAGGGGGAATTTCAAAAAACTGTTTTTT.

The chain uses TRBV25-1 and TRBJ2-5; D is unresolved. This CDR3 is 15 amino acids long. With 3 bases removed from V and 5 bases from J, the gap between germline ends came to 16 bases. CDR1 is MGHDK and CDR2 is SYGVNS in the germline V gene. The DNA for the CDR3 is TGTGCCAGCAGTGACCAAGGACGCCTCGGGGAGACCCAGTACTTC. It translates to CASSDQGRLGETQYF.

V is TRBV10-3 and J is TRBJ1-5; D gene uncertain. The CDR3 is 13 amino acids. V was shortened by 0 bases and J by 4 bases, with 4 bases between the two germline ends. Germline values: CDR1 ENHRY, CDR2 SYGVKD. The CDR3 loop reads CAISESENQPQHF. In DNA form, the CDR3 reads TGTGCCATCAGTGAGTCGGAGAATCAGCCCCAGCATTTT.

The V gene is TRBV28, the J gene TRBJ2-7; unclear D gene. V was clipped by 1 base and J by 13 bases, with 17 bases between them. The CDR3 has 13 amino acids. The V gene's germline CDR1 is MDHEN and CDR2 SYDVKM. In nucleotides, the CDR3 is TGTGCCAGCAGTTTATCCTCGGGCCCGAAAAAATACTTC. Residues: CASSLSSGPKKYF.

This clone was counted only a few times. The sample contains more than one DNA sequence encoding this CDR3. The rearrangement joins TRBV3-1 (or the pseudogene TRBV3-2) to TRBJ2-7; D unclear. The CDR3 consists of 11 residues. The germline V gene encodes CDR1 LGHDT and CDR2 YNNKEL (reference sequence). Trimming stripped 1 base from V and 7 bases from J, with 5 bases between. The CDR3 here is CASSQVGEQYF. The CDR3 nucleotides are TGTGCCAGCAGCCAAGTCGGGGAGCAGTACTTC.

With regard to this clone: Other DNA sequences in the sample encode the same CDR3. This chain uses TRBV9 with TRBJ2-3; a weak D match, TRBD2 (5 bases). The CDR3 runs to 12 residues. Between the trimmed V and J ends, which lost 0 bases and 6 bases, there was a span of 5 bases. Germline CDR1 SGDLS, CDR2 YYNGEE. The CDR3 DNA reads TGTGCCAGCAGCGTAGCGGGGGATACGCAGTATTTT. Encoded protein: CASSVAGDTQYF.

The genes are TRBV28 and TRBJ2-7; D is unresolved. Trimming left V 3 bases short and J 2 bases short, with 11 bases between. The CDR3 loop spans 14 amino acids. The germline gives CDR1 MDHEN, CDR2 SYDVKM. The CDR3 DNA is TGTGCCAGCAGTTTCCCCAGGTCTCCCTACGAGCAGTACTTC. Protein: CASSFPRSPYEQYF.

This sequence joins TRBV5-8 and TRBJ2-3, with a possible D match to TRBD1 (5 bases). Germline values: CDR1 SGHTS, CDR2 YDEGEE. V lost 2 bases to trimming and J lost 10 bases, with 8 bases between them. CDR3 length: 11 residues. CDR3 loop: CASSLAGPQYF. As DNA, the CDR3 is TGTGCCAGCAGCTTAGCAGGGCCGCAGTATTTT.

The V and J genes are TRBV3-1 (or the pseudogene TRBV3-2) and TRBJ2-1; 8 nucleotides agree with TRBD2. Germline V gene data show CDR1 as LGHDT and CDR2 as YNNKEL (reference sequence). With 1 base clipped from V and 9 bases from J, the junction kept 5 bases outside the gene matches. The CDR3 has 14 amino acids. The CDR3 here is CASSQGGLVVEQFF. Here the CDR3 DNA reads TGTGCCAGCAGCCAAGGGGGACTAGTAGTTGAGCAGTTCTTC.

The J gene is TRBJ1-2, the V gene TRBV5-6, with TRBD1 as a possible D gene (6 bases). Trimming shortened V by 6 bases and J by 4 bases, and 13 bases separated the two germline ends. Germline CDR1 SGHDT, CDR2 YYEEEE. The CDR3 runs 13 residues. The CDR3 bases are TGTGCCAGCACCCCGGGGGGCCTCTATGGCTACACCTTC. Translating it yields CASTPGGLYGYTF.

The CDR3 region is CATSRTSWYEQFF. The DNA of the CDR3 is TGTGCCACCTCTCGGACTAGTTGGTATGAGCAGTTCTTC. The J gene is TRBJ2-1, the V gene TRBV24-1; 7 bases match TRBD2. Germline trimming cut 9 bases from V and 8 bases from J; bases unmatched to any gene: 9. In germline, CDR1 is KGHDR, CDR2 SFDVKD. The CDR3 extends over 13 amino acids.

This clone was seen a handful of times. The chain couples TRBV15 to TRBJ2-7; 7 bases are a match to TRBD2. Per the germline V gene, CDR1 is LNHNV and CDR2 is YYDKDF (reference sequence). The V segment lost 5 bases and the J segment 6 bases; nucleotides outside the gene matches: 16. This CDR3 has 16 amino acids. This CDR3 is CATSAPGRREESEQYF. CDR3 in DNA: TGTGCCACCAGCGCTCCCGGGAGACGGGAGGAGAGCGAGCAGTACTTC.

The rearrangement joins TRBV15 to TRBJ2-7; TRBD2 matches at 7 bases. This CDR3 spans 15 amino acids. V was clipped by 0 bases and J by 7 bases; unmatched bases: 9. CDR1 is LNHNV and CDR2 is YYDKDF in the germline V gene (reference sequence). The CDR3 DNA reads TGTGCCACCAGCAGAGATCTTATAGCGGGCATGGAGCAGTACTTC. Its translation is CATSRDLIAGMEQYF.

This chain links TRBV4-3 with TRBJ1-5, with 8 positions matching TRBD1. The germline gives CDR1 LGHNA, CDR2 YSLEER. V was clipped by 1 base and J by 2 bases; unmatched bases: 1. The CDR3 extends over 15 amino acids. The CDR3 bases are TGCGCCAGCAGCCAAGGACAGGGGCGCAATCAGCCCCAGCATTTT. It is translated as CASSQGQGRNQPQHF.

The chain uses TRBV4-2 and TRBJ1-2; 9 bases fit TRBD1. This CDR3 has 18 residues. V trimming: 0 bases; J trimming: 2 bases; junction bases outside the gene matches: 10. CDR1 is LGHNA, CDR2 YNFKEQ, per germline. The CDR3 bases are TGTGCCAGCAGCCAAGAGTACAGTGACAGGGGGAGAAACTATGGCTACACCTTC. It specifies CASSQEYSDRGRNYGYTF.

The chain joins TRBV5-1 to TRBJ2-5, with TRBD2 as a possible D gene (6 bases). Trimming removed 3 bases at V and 5 bases at J, with 14 bases between. Germline assignment: CDR1 SGHRS and CDR2 YFSETQ. The CDR3 totals 14 residues. In DNA form, the CDR3 reads TGCGCCAGCAGCTCTGCTCCGGGGGAGGAGACCCAGTACTTC. This gives the protein CASSSAPGEETQYF.

This clone was detected only once. V usage is TRBV28 and J usage is TRBJ1-1; 8 bases fit TRBD1. V shed 4 bases, J shed 1 base, and the junction held 2 bases outside the gene matches. This CDR3 spans 14 amino acids. Germline V gene sequence: CDR1 MDHEN, CDR2 SYDVKM. In nucleotides, the CDR3 is TGTGCCAGCAGTTCGACAGGGGAGAACACTGAAGCTTTCTTT. It specifies CASSSTGENTEAFF.

This rearrangement joins TRBV27 to TRBJ2-7; 9 nucleotides match TRBD1. CDR1 is MNHEY, CDR2 SMNVEV, per germline (reference sequence). V lost 3 bases, J lost 2 bases, and 14 bases stayed unmatched. CDR3 length equals 18 residues. The CDR3, as DNA: TGTGCCAGCAGTTTGAGGGTTAACCCGGGACAGGGCCCCTACGAGCAGTACTTC. It translates to CASSLRVNPGQGPYEQYF.

V and J are TRBV6-2 or TRBV6-3 and TRBJ1-1, with no clear D. Trimming removed 6 bases at V and 7 bases at J, with 9 bases between. This CDR3 comprises 11 residues. Germline V CDR1 and CDR2: MNHEY, SVGEGT. CDR3 protein: CASSPGREAFF. The CDR3 DNA reads as TGTGCCAGCAGCCCCGGCCGTGAAGCTTTCTTT.

This sequence joins TRBV4-1 and TRBJ1-2, with a possible D match to TRBD1 (5 bases). This CDR3 spans 15 amino acids. Germline V CDR1 and CDR2: MGHRA, YSYEKL. Trimming took off 0 bases at V and 3 bases at J, with 11 bases between the two ends. In DNA, the CDR3 is TGCGCCAGCAGCCAAGATCCTGGCAGGGACTATGGCTACACCTTC. Encoded protein: CASSQDPGRDYGYTF.